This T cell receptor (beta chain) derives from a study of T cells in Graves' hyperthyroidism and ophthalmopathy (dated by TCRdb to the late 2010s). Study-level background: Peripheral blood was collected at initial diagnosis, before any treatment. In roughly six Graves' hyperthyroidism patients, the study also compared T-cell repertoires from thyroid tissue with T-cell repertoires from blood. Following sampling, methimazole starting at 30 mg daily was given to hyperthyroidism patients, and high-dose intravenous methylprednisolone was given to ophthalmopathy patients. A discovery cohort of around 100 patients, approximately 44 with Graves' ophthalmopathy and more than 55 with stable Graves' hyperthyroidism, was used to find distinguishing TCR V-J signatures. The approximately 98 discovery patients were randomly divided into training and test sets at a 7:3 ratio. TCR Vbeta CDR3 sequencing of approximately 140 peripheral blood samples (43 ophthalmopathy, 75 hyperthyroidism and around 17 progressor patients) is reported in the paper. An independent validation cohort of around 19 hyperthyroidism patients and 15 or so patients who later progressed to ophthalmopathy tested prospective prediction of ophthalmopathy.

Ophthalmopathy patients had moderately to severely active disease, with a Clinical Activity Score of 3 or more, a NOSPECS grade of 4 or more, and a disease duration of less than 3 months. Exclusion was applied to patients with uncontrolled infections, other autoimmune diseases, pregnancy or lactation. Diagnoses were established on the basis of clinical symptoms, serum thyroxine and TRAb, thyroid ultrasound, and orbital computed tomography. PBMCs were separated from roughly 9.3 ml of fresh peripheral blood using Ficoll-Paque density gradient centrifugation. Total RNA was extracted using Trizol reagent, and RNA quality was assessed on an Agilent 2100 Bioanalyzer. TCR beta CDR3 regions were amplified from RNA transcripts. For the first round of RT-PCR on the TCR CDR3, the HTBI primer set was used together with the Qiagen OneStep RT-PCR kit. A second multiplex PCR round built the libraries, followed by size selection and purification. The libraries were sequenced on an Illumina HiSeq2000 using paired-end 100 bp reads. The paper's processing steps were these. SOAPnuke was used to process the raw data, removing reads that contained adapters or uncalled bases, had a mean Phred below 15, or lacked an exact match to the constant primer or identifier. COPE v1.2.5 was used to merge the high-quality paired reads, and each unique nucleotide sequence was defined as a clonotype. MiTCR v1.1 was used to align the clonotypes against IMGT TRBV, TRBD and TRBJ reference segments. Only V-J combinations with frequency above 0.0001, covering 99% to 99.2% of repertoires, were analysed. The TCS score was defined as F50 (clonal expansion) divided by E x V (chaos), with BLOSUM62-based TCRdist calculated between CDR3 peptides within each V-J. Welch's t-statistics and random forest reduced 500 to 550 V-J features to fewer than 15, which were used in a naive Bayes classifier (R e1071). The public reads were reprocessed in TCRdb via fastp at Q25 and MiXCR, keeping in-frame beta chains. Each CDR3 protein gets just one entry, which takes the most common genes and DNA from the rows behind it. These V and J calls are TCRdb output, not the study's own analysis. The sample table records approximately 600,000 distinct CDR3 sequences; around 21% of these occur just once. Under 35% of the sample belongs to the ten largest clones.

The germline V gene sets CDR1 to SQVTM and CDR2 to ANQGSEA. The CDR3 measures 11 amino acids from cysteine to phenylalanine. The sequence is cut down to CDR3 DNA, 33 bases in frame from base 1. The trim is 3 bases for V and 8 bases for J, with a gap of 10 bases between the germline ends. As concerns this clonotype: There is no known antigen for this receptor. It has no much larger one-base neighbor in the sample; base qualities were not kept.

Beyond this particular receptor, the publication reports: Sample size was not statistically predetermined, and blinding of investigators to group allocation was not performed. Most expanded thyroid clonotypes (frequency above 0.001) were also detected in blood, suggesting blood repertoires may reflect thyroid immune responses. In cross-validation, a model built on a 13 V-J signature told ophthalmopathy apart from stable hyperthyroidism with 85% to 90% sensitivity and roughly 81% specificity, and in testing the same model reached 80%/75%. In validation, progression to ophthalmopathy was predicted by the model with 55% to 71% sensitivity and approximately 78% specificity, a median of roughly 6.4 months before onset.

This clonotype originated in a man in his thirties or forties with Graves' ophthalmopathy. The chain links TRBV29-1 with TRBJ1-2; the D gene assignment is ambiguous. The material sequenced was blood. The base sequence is TGCAGCGTTGAGTCCCGGAGGGGCTACACCTTC. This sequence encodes CSVESRRGYTF.